This record concerns one T cell receptor (beta chain) sequence. This specimen belongs to a study of shared clonotypes between healthy human individuals. Assay: immunoSEQ multiplex PCR; the TCRdb copy retains only in-frame clones and omits some. The sample consists of about 2,100,000 clones, about 93% of them appearing once. Naive CD8 cells comprised CD45RO-negative, CCR7-positively selected cells, excluding terminally differentiated effector memory CD45RA+ cells. CDR1 and CDR2 from the germline V gene are SQVTM and ANQGSEA. V lost 3 bases to trimming and J lost 4 bases, with 12 bases between them. The CDR3 totals 13 residues.

The chain is built from TRBV29-1 and TRBJ2-5, with D maybe TRBD2 (6 bases). The sequencing input was naive CD8+ T cells from PBMCs. The origin of this receptor is a man aged 18 to 29 in good health. Some clones in this sample may be carry-over from other donors' samples. The CDR3, as DNA: TGCAGCGTTGACAGGGAGGTAGGAGAGACCCAGTACTTC. Protein sequence: CSVDREVGETQYF. Complete variable domain (other parts from reference TRBV29-1 and TRBJ2-5): SAVISQKPSRDICQRGTSLTIQCQVDSQVTMMFWYRQQPGQSLTLIATANQGSEATYESGFVIDKFPISRPNLTFSTLTVSNMSPEDSSIYLCSVDREVGETQYFGPGTRLLVL.